This TCR beta chain came from a study of Ad26.COV2.S vaccination and SARS-CoV-2 variants. Study background: Donor was assigned to the Ad26.COV2.S arm of trial COV1001. Ad26.COV2.S shots went into the muscle once or twice, 56 days apart.

Germline assignment: CDR1 MNHEY and CDR2 SMNVEV (reference sequence). V was pared by 7 bases and J by 0 bases, with 6 bases of the junction left unmatched. The CDR3 is 15 residues long. Study observations and caveats: Relative to placebo recipients, vaccine recipients exhibited elevated spike-specific TCR breadth.

With respect to this clone: The target antigen is unknown.

TCRdb's table, derived via immunoSEQ multiplex PCR, lists solely in-frame clones and lacks some. The data show 440,000 or so clones, 89% seen once. Treatment here: around 19 received Ad26.COV2.S at low or high dose, single or two shots; 5 received placebo; per-sample allocation not given. On day 63 after the first injection, vaccine and placebo recipients gave samples. Specimen: peripheral blood, collected in a trial of Ad26.COV2.S vaccine versus placebo. This sequence was found in a person between 18 and 60 years old who received the Ad26.COV2.S COVID-19 vaccine or a placebo. V gene TRBV27 combines with J gene TRBJ2-1; 7 nucleotides align to TRBD1. The CDR3 loop is CASIKDRSSYNEQFF. The CDR3 DNA is TGTGCCAGCATTAAGGACAGGTCCTCCTACAATGAGCAGTTCTTC.